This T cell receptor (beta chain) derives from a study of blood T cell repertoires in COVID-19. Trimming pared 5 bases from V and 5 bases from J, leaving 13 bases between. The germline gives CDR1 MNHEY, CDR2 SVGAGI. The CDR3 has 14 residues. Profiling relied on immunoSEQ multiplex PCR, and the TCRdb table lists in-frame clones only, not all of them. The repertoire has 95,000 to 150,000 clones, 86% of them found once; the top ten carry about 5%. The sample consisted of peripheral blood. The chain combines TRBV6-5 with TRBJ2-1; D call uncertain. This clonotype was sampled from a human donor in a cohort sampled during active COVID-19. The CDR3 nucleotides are TGTGCCAGCAGTAGAGTAGCTGGAAACAATGAGCAGTTCTTC. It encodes CASSRVAGNNEQFF.